Here is one TCR beta chain with its context. This sample stems from a study of cytotoxic CD8 clonotypes in ibrutinib-treated CLL. Study background: Mean productive templates were approximately 240,000; mean productive rearrangements were roughly 100,000.

Sequencing was performed with immunoSEQ multiplex PCR; in TCRdb, only in-frame clones are kept and a portion is missing. Of about 25,000 clones listed, about 67% are singletons. Germline values: CDR1 MNHNS, CDR2 SASEGT. The CDR3 loop spans 17 amino acids. V shed 4 bases and J 7 bases; nucleotides not matched to a gene: 14. This chain connects TRBV6-1 to TRBJ1-2; TRBD1 agrees at 11 bases. Specimen: PBMCs, collected after 12 months of ibrutinib treatment. The TCR comes from a human donor with chronic lymphocytic leukemia. CDR3 nucleotide sequence: TGTGCCAGCAGTGGGACAGGGGGCAAGGTTAATAATCGTGGCTACACCTTC. Translating gives CASSGTGGKVNNRGYTF.